This record looks at one T cell receptor beta chain sequence and its context. Its antigen remains unidentified. The table came from immunoSEQ multiplex PCR; TCRdb's copy has only in-frame clones and leaves some out. The data contain fewer than 110,000 clones, around 91% of them singletons. The V end was cut by 3 bases, the J end by 3 bases, with 12 bases between. There are 15 residues in the CDR3. Germline lookup yields CDR1 MDHEN and CDR2 SYDVKM. This sample is part of a study of T cell responses to AZD1222 COVID-19 vaccine. Study-wide background: Whether given at about 4 or about 12 weeks, second doses were pooled. Study-level results: Among AZD1222 vaccinees, only 5 to 7 were seropositive at baseline. In the spike-specific TCR repertoire, nearly half reportedly target unmutated variant regions.

Sequencing used peripheral blood, obtained on day 0 of AZD1222 vaccination. This TCR was recovered from an adult in good health. The chain combines TRBV28 with TRBJ1-5; perhaps TRBD1 as D (6 bases). CDR3 in amino acids: CASSFWTVFNQPQHF. In DNA form, the CDR3 reads TGTGCCAGCAGTTTTTGGACAGTATTCAATCAGCCCCAGCATTTT.